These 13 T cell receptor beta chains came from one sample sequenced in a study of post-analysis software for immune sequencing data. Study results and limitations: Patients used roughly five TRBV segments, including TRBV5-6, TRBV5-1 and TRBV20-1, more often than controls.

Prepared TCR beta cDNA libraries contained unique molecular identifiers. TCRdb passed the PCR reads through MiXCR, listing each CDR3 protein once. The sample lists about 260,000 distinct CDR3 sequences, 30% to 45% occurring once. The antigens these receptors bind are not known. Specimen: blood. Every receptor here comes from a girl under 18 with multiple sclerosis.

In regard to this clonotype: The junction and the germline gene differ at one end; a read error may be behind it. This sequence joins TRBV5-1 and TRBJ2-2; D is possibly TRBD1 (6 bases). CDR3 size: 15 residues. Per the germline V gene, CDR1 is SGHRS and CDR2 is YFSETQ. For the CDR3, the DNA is TGCGACAGCAGCTCCCTACAGGGAAACACCGGGGAGCTGTTTTTT. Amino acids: CDSSSLQGNTGELFF.

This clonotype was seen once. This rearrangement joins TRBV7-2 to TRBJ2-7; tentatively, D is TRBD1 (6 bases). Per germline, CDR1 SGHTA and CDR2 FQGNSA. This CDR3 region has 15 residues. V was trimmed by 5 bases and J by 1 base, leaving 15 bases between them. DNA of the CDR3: TGTGCCAGCAGCCTGGTACAGGGCCCTTCCTACGAGCAGTACTTC. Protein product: CASSLVQGPSYEQYF.

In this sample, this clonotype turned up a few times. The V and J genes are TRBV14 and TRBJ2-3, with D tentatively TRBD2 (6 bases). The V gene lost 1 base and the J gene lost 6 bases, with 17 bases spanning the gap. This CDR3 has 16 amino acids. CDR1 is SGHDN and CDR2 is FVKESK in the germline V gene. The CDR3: CASSQVSAGPSDTQYF. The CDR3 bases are TGTGCCAGCAGCCAAGTCTCGGCGGGGCCATCGGATACGCAGTATTTT.

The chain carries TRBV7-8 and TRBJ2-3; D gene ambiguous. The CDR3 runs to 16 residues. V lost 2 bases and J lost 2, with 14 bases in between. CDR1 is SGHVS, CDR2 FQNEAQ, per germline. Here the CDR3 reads CASSLPHARNTDTQYF. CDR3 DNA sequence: TGTGCCAGCAGCTTACCTCACGCTAGGAACACAGATACGCAGTATTTT.

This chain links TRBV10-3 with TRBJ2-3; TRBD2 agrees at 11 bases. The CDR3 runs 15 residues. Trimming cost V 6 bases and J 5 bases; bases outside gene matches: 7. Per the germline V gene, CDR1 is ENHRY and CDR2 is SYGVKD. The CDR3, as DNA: TGTGCCATCAGGAAGGGACTAGCGGAAGGAGATACGCAGTATTTT. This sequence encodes CAIRKGLAEGDTQYF.

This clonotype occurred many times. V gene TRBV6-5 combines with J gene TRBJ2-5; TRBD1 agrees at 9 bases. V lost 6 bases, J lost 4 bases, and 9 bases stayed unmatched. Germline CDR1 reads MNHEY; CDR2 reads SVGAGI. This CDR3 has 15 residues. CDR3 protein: CASSRGDRVAETQYF. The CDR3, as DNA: TGTGCCAGCAGCCGCGGGGACAGGGTAGCAGAGACCCAGTACTTC.

The CDR3 loop reads CASSSQGNTEAFF. The CDR3 region has the DNA TGTGCCAGCAGCTCACAGGGGAATACTGAAGCTTTCTTT. The chain is built from TRBV6-4 and TRBJ1-1, with 7 bases lining up with TRBD1. This CDR3 is 13 amino acids long. V gave up 6 bases and J gave up 5 bases; unmatched junction bases: 6. CDR1 and CDR2 (germline): MRHNA, SNTAGT.

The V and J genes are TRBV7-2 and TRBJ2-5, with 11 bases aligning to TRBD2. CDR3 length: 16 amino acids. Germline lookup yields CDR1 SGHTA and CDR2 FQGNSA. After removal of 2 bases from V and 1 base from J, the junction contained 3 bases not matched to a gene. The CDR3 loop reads CASSLTTSGAQETQYF. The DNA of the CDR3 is TGTGCCAGCAGCTTAACGACTAGCGGGGCCCAAGAGACCCAGTACTTC.

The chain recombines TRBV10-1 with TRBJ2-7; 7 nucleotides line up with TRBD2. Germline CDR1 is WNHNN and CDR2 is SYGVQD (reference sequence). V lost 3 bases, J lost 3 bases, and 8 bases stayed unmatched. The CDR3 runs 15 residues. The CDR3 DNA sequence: TGCGCCAGCAGTGACGAAGCCAAGCGGGGCTACGAGCAGTACTTC. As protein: CASSDEAKRGYEQYF.

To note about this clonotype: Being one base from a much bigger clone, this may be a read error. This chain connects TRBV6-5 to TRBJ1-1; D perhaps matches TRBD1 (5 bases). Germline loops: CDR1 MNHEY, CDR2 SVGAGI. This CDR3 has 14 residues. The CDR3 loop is CANSSWTSATEAFF. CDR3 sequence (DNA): TGTGCCAACAGTTCCTGGACATCGGCCACTGAAGCTTTCTTT.

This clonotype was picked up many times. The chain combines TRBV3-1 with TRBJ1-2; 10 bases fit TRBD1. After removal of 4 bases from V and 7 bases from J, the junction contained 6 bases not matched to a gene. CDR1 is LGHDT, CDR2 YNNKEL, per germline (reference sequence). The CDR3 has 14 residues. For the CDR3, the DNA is TGTGCCAGCAGCCCGGGACAGGGGTTGCGTGGCTACACCTTC. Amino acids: CASSPGQGLRGYTF. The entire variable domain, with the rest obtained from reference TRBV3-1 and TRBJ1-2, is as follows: DTAVSQTPKYLVTQMGNDKSIKCEQNLGHDTMYWYKQDSKKFLKIMFSYNNKELIINETVPNRFSPKSPDKAHLNLHINSLELGDSAVYFCASSPGQGLRGYTFGSGTRLTVV.

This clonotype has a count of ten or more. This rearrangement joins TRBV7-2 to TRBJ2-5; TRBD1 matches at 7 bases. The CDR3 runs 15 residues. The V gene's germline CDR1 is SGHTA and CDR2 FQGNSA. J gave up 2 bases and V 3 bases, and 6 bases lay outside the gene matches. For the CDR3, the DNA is TGTGCCAGCAGCTTGGGCGGCAGGGGGCAAGAGACCCAGTACTTC. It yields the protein CASSLGGRGQETQYF.

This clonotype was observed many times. In DNA form, the CDR3 reads TGTGCCAGCAGCCTAAGGGGGACCGGATACAATGAGCAGTTCTTC. Protein sequence: CASSLRGTGYNEQFF. The rearrangement links TRBV14 to TRBJ2-1, with D possibly matching TRBD1 (6 bases). Trimming left V 4 bases short and J 4 bases short, with 14 bases between. This CDR3 is 15 amino acids long. Germline values: CDR1 SGHDN, CDR2 FVKESK.